Each of the 23 T cell receptor beta chains below was sequenced from the same sample in a study of blood T cells in healthy people across ages. A second PCR of 7 to 11 cycles used a sample-barcoded 5' primer and a J-beta primer mix. TCRdb processed the 5' RACE reads anew with MiXCR; each CDR3 protein has one entry. Among about 1.4 million distinct CDR3 sequences, approximately 59% were seen once, and the ten largest hold under 8.5%. Material: blood. These receptors were obtained from a man between 18 and 29 years old in good health.

Only one count was recorded for this clonotype. This chain links TRBV9 with TRBJ2-3; no clear D. Trimming shortened V by 0 bases and J by 1 base, and 12 bases separated the two germline ends. The CDR3 contains 16 residues. Germline V gene sequence: CDR1 SGDLS, CDR2 YYNGEE. The chain's CDR3 is CASSVGPAPGTDTQYF. In nucleotides, the CDR3 is TGTGCCAGCAGCGTAGGCCCAGCCCCGGGCACAGATACGCAGTATTTT.

The rearrangement links TRBV4-1 to TRBJ1-5, with a weak D call TRBD1 (5 bases). The CDR3 has 13 residues. The germline V gene encodes CDR1 MGHRA and CDR2 YSYEKL. V gave up 8 bases and J gave up 9 bases, with 17 bases separating them. DNA of the CDR3: TGCGCCAGCGGTCGGGGCAGCCAGTGGCCCCAGCATTTT. This gives the protein CASGRGSQWPQHF.

This chain uses TRBV2 with TRBJ2-3; the match to TRBD2 covers 8 bases. Looked up from germline, CDR1 is SNHLY and CDR2 is FYNNEI. J lost 2 bases, V lost 2 bases, and 9 bases had no gene match. This CDR3 has 17 residues. The CDR3 bases are TGTGCCAGCAGTGAACCCTTAGCGGGACCTTTCACAGATACGCAGTATTTT. Protein sequence: CASSEPLAGPFTDTQYF.

For this clonotype: An end of the junction does not agree with germline; a read error may underlie this. For the CDR3, the DNA is TGTCCCAGCAGACGCCCAATAGCCGGGGGGCCTGGCAATGAGCAGTTCTTC. The encoded protein is CPSRRPIAGGPGNEQFF. The V gene is TRBV6-2 or TRBV6-3, the J gene TRBJ2-1; possibly TRBD2 for D (7 bases). This CDR3 comprises 17 residues. Germline-derived CDR1 and CDR2 are MNHEY and SVGEGT.

This clonotype has a handful of counts. This chain joins TRBV7-9 and TRBJ2-7, with 8 bases matching TRBD1. V shed 5 bases, J shed 3 bases, and the junction held 9 bases outside the gene matches. CDR3 length: 15 amino acids. CDR1 and CDR2 from the germline V gene are SEHNR and FQNEAQ (reference sequence). CDR3 DNA sequence: TGTGCCAGCAGCCTGTCACAGGGGGGTGGCTACGAGCAGTACTTC. Translation gives CASSLSQGGGYEQYF.

This clonotype was counted between two and nine times. This sequence joins TRBV10-3 and TRBJ1-2; tentative D call: TRBD1 (6 bases). V lost 6 bases and J lost 3, with 14 bases in between. The CDR3 runs to 14 residues. Germline V gene data show CDR1 as ENHRY and CDR2 as SYGVKD. The CDR3 nucleotides are TGTGCCATCAGGAATAGCGGGGGCGACTATGGCTACACCTTC. The encoded protein is CAIRNSGGDYGYTF.

This clonotype was seen a handful of times. The J gene is TRBJ2-7, the V gene TRBV29-1; 7 positions match TRBD2. Germline V gene sequence: CDR1 SQVTM, CDR2 ANQGSEA. V shed 3 bases, J shed 2 bases, and the junction held 7 bases outside the gene matches. The CDR3 covers 14 residues. The CDR3 DNA reads TGCAGCGTTGAGGGAGGGGTACTCCCCTACGAGCAGTACTTC. It specifies CSVEGGVLPYEQYF.

V gene TRBV29-1 combines with J gene TRBJ1-5; possibly TRBD1 for D (5 bases). CDR1 and CDR2 (germline): SQVTM, ANQGSEA. V was shortened by 6 bases and J by 7 bases, with 16 bases between the two germline ends. CDR3 length: 13 amino acids. The CDR3 loop reads CSVRSGREQPQHF. The CDR3 bases are TGCAGCGTCCGCTCAGGGAGGGAGCAGCCCCAGCATTTT.

This clonotype was counted between two and nine times. The chain recombines TRBV15 with TRBJ2-1, with D perhaps matching TRBD2 (5 bases). Germline-derived CDR1 and CDR2 are LNHNV and YYDKDF (reference sequence). The CDR3 length is 15 residues. The ends were cut back, 0 bases at V and 7 bases at J, with 13 bases in the middle. The CDR3 bases are TGTGCCACCAGCAGAGATGACCTCCTAGCAAATGAGCAGTTCTTC. Translation gives CATSRDDLLANEQFF. Combining the CDR3 with reference TRBV15 and TRBJ2-1 gives the whole variable domain DAMVIQNPRYQVTQFGKPVTLSCSQTLNHNVMYWYQQKSSQAPKLLFHYYDKDFNNEADTPDNFQSRRPNTSFCFLDIRSPGLGDTAMYLCATSRDDLLANEQFFGPGTRLTVL.

This clonotype was counted a few times. The V call is TRBV20-1, the J call TRBJ1-6, with TRBD1 identical over 7 bases. The CDR3 spans 15 residues. J lost 0 bases, V lost 2 bases, and 1 base had no gene match. Germline CDR1 and CDR2: DFQATT and SNEGSKA (reference sequence). In DNA form, the CDR3 reads TGCAGTGCTAGACGGGACAGCTCCTATAATTCACCCCTCCACTTT. Translating it yields CSARRDSSYNSPLHF.

V gene TRBV4-2 combines with J gene TRBJ2-5; 7 bases are shared with TRBD2. Germline V gene sequence: CDR1 LGHNA, CDR2 YNFKEQ. The ends lost 0 bases at V and 3 bases at J; junction bases unmatched: 4. There are 15 residues in the CDR3. The CDR3 spells CASSQEAGEKETQYF. The CDR3 nucleotides read TGTGCCAGCAGCCAAGAGGCGGGGGAGAAAGAGACCCAGTACTTC.

The chain joins TRBV2 to TRBJ2-7; 11 bases line up with TRBD1. TRBJ2-5 explains the end of the DNA better; the J call may be wrong. Germline V gene data show CDR1 as SNHLY and CDR2 as FYNNEI. This CDR3 region has 16 residues. This CDR3 is CASSKDRGRPGETQYF. In DNA, the CDR3 is TGTGCCAGCTCTAAGGACAGGGGGCGGCCAGGGGAGACCCAGTACTTC.

V gene TRBV7-2 combines with J gene TRBJ1-2; D unresolved. The CDR3 has 11 amino acids. V lost 5 bases, J lost 8 bases, and 9 bases lay in between. The V gene's germline CDR1 is SGHTA and CDR2 FQGNSA. The CDR3: CASSHIGGYTF. Here the CDR3 DNA reads TGTGCCAGCAGCCACATAGGCGGCTACACCTTC.

This chain joins TRBV20-1 and TRBJ1-2; D gene uncertain. The ends were cut back, 6 bases at V and 2 bases at J, with 13 bases in the middle. The CDR3 is 13 amino acids. Germline V lookup: CDR1 DFQATT, CDR2 SNEGSKA (reference sequence). The CDR3: CSAKFAGNYGYTF. In nucleotides, the CDR3 is TGCAGTGCAAAGTTTGCGGGGAACTATGGCTACACCTTC.

The genes are TRBV11-2 and TRBJ2-1; D tentatively reads TRBD1 or TRBD2 (5 bases each). The CDR3 has 15 residues. CDR1 and CDR2 from the germline V gene are SGHAT and FQNNGV. V was pared by 1 base and J by 5 bases, with 12 bases between. The DNA for the CDR3 is TGTGCCAGCAGCTTAGTAGCGACAGAGAACAATGAGCAGTTCTTC. As protein: CASSLVATENNEQFF.

The rearrangement links TRBV7-2 to TRBJ2-3; D might be TRBD1 or TRBD2, each matching 6 bases. In germline, CDR1 is SGHTA, CDR2 FQGNSA. There are 15 residues in the CDR3. V gave up 1 base and J gave up 4 bases, with 12 bases separating them. CDR3 loop: CASSLDGGASDTQYF. Here the CDR3 DNA reads TGTGCCAGCAGCTTAGACGGGGGCGCATCAGATACGCAGTATTTT.

This clonotype was counted a few times. This chain links TRBV4-3 with TRBJ2-1; 7 bases are shared with TRBD2. Germline CDR1 and CDR2: LGHNA and YSLEER. The CDR3 has 15 residues. V was pared by 2 bases and J by 5 bases, with 6 bases of the junction left unmatched. The CDR3 coding sequence is TGCGCCAGCAGCCAATTAACCGGGACTAACAATGAGCAGTTCTTC. It yields the protein CASSQLTGTNNEQFF.

This sequence joins TRBV14 and TRBJ2-1, with a weak D call TRBD2 (6 bases). The CDR3 runs 16 residues. Trimming pared 3 bases from V and 2 bases from J, leaving 14 bases between. Per germline, CDR1 SGHDN and CDR2 FVKESK. The DNA of the CDR3 is TGTGCCAGCAGCCAGGGAGGCGGGACTCCCTACAATGAGCAGTTCTTC. This sequence encodes CASSQGGGTPYNEQFF.

This clonotype was seen once. The chain recombines TRBV3-1 with TRBJ2-1; D is possibly TRBD1 or TRBD2 (6 bases each). Germline values: CDR1 LGHDT, CDR2 YNNKEL (reference sequence). This CDR3 spans 17 amino acids. The germline V and J ends were trimmed by 0 bases and 4 bases, with 16 bases remaining between them. The CDR3 region is CASSQDPPQGRYNEQFF. The DNA for the CDR3 is TGTGCCAGCAGCCAAGATCCCCCCCAGGGGAGGTACAATGAGCAGTTCTTC.

The V gene is TRBV4-1, the J gene TRBJ2-7; possible D gene TRBD2, 6 bases. The germline V gene encodes CDR1 MGHRA and CDR2 YSYEKL. The CDR3 length is 17 residues. V dropped 3 bases and J dropped 2 bases, with 20 bases sitting between them. Here the CDR3 reads CASSHSPAEGNTYEQYF. DNA of the CDR3: TGCGCCAGCAGCCACTCCCCCGCGGAGGGAAACACCTACGAGCAGTACTTC.

The V call is TRBV12-3 or TRBV12-4, the J call TRBJ2-5; D not certain. V lost 3 bases and J 7 bases, leaving 15 bases between the germline ends. This CDR3 has 14 residues. DNA for the CDR3: TGTGCCAGCAGTTTTGGGATCCCAAGTGGGACCCAGTACTTC. It specifies CASSFGIPSGTQYF.

This clonotype occurred once. The rearrangement uses TRBV2 and TRBJ2-7; 9 bases agree with TRBD1. The J call is uncertain, as TRBJ2-5 better fits the DNA end. Germline CDR1 reads SNHLY; CDR2 reads FYNNEI. The CDR3 contains 14 residues. The CDR3 protein is CASRLGTGKETQYF. CDR3 sequence (DNA): TGTGCCAGCAGGCTTGGGACAGGGAAAGAGACCCAGTACTTC.

The chain recombines TRBV6-2 or TRBV6-3 with TRBJ2-1; D might be TRBD1 (5 bases). Germline CDR1 is MNHEY and CDR2 is SVGEGT. V gave up 4 bases and J gave up 11 bases, with 12 bases separating them. The CDR3 loop spans 12 amino acids. The CDR3: CASSFTGLKQFF. The CDR3 DNA is TGTGCCAGCAGTTTTACAGGTCTCAAGCAGTTCTTC.